This T cell receptor beta chain was obtained from a study of cytomegalovirus exposure and HLA in healthy donors. Overall study findings and caveats: There were 150 or so TCR beta chains listed as cytomegalovirus-associated. Later analysis found that TCR beta chains associated with HLA were more clonally expanded than other, equally common chains.

On this clone itself: Antigen unknown.

V gave up 3 bases and J gave up 3 bases, with 11 bases separating them. This CDR3 spans 14 amino acids. Germline-derived CDR1 and CDR2 are MDHEN and SYDVKM. The PCR used 60 Vbeta and 13 Jbeta primers. The method was immunoSEQ multiplex PCR; TCRdb's version includes in-frame clones alone and lacks a portion of them. In the table there are about 300,000 clones, roughly 89% of which are singletons. The gene calls are TRBV28 and TRBJ1-1; D not resolved. The sequence was collected from a man aged 40-49 years in good health and CMV-seropositive. The sample comprised PBMCs. CDR3 region: CASSFQDWDTEAFF. In nucleotides, the CDR3 is TGTGCCAGCAGTTTTCAGGATTGGGACACTGAAGCTTTCTTT.